Included here is one TCR beta chain sequence, with context. The data belong to a study of CD8 T cells in Susac syndrome. Trimming removed 1 base from V and 8 bases from J, with 9 bases in between. The CDR3 contains 13 residues. The V gene's germline CDR1 is SGHAT and CDR2 FQNNGV. Reverse transcription used roughly 0.5 to 1 ug RNA and random hexamers. TCRdb called the immunoSEQ multiplex PCR reads again in MiXCR, with one record for every CDR3 protein. Of approximately 180,000 distinct CDR3 sequences listed, around 94% are singletons. The V and J genes are TRBV11-2 and TRBJ2-1; the D is unclear. The sample comprised CD4+ T cells from PBMCs. This TCR derives from a human donor with Susac syndrome. CDR3 amino acids: CASSLVRRDEQFF. DNA for the CDR3: TGTGCCAGCAGCTTAGTCAGGCGAGATGAGCAGTTCTTC.